A selection of T cell receptor beta chains follows, all from one sample in a study of blood T cell repertoires in COVID-19. Using immunoSEQ multiplex PCR, the repertoire was profiled, and TCRdb retains in-frame clones only, with some absent. The sample holds roughly 110,000 clones, approximately 80% seen once. The sample comprised peripheral blood. These receptors originate from a woman aged 55-70 years with acute or convalescent COVID-19. Each CDR3 is given with its conserved first and last residue. D genes are given only for firm matches. Size values are once, few and many counts, or a class for expanded clones, and some rows have none.

few,16,TRBD1,TRBJ1-1,TRBV18,CASSRFLTGPEAEAFF,TGTGCCAGCTCACGATTCTTGACAGGGCCCGAGGCTGAAGCTTTCTTT
NA,14,NA,TRBJ1-2,TRBV5-1,CASNGGSYNYGYTF,TGCGCCAGCAATGGGGGCAGTTATAACTATGGCTACACCTTC
NA,18,TRBD2,TRBJ2-3,TRBV18,CASSQPPTSGSRPDTQYF,TGTGCCAGCTCACAACCTCCGACTAGCGGGAGCCGTCCGGATACGCAGTATTTT
NA,18,NA,TRBJ1-5,TRBV7-9,CASSLVTGWQYSNQPQHF,TGTGCCAGCAGCTTGGTTACAGGGTGGCAGTATAGCAATCAGCCCCAGCATTTT
NA,14,TRBD1,TRBJ1-1,TRBV18,CASSPDRGITEAFF,TGTGCCAGCTCACCGGACAGGGGTATTACTGAAGCTTTCTTT
NA,15,TRBD2,TRBJ2-7,TRBV2,CASSGRVSGTYEQYF,TGTGCCAGCTCTGGGAGAGTTAGCGGGACCTACGAGCAGTACTTC
once,14,NA,TRBJ2-3,TRBV5-4,CASSKGVPTDTQYF,TGTGCCAGCAGCAAAGGGGTACCCACAGATACGCAGTATTTT
NA,16,NA,TRBJ2-4,TRBV27,CASRSWGGDSGSIQYF,TGTGCCAGCAGGAGTTGGGGGGGCGATTCGGGGAGCATTCAGTACTTC
NA,15,NA,TRBJ2-2,TRBV27,CASRGGWDNGGELFF,TGTGCCAGCAGGGGCGGGTGGGATAACGGCGGGGAGCTGTTTTTT
NA,16,TRBD2,TRBJ2-1,TRBV11-2,CASSSVTSGSSHEQFF,TGTGCCAGCAGCTCCGTCACTAGCGGGAGTTCCCATGAGCAGTTCTTC
NA,13,NA,TRBJ2-5,TRBV6-5,CASSRDYQETQYF,TGTGCCAGCAGTCGGGACTACCAAGAGACCCAGTACTTC
NA,15,NA,TRBJ1-4,TRBV7-9,CASSQLEGPGEKLFF,TGTGCCAGCAGCCAGTTAGAGGGTCCCGGTGAAAAACTGTTTTTT
once,18,NA,TRBJ1-2,TRBV3-1/TRBV3-2,CASSQEKTDPRYNYGYTF,TGTGCCAGCAGCCAAGAAAAGACAGACCCAAGATATAACTATGGCTACACCTTC
NA,13,NA,TRBJ2-3,TRBV7-3,CASSLTGTDTQYF,TGTGCCAGCAGCCTCACGGGCACAGATACGCAGTATTTT
NA,15,NA,TRBJ2-7,TRBV3-1/TRBV3-2,CASSSGTMSSYEQYF,TGTGCCAGCAGCTCCGGGACAATGAGCTCCTACGAGCAGTACTTC
NA,16,NA,TRBJ2-3,TRBV3-1/TRBV3-2,CASSQGTGGSTDTQYF,TGTGCCAGCAGCCAAGGTACTGGCGGGAGCACAGATACGCAGTATTTT
NA,15,NA,TRBJ2-6,TRBV13,CASSPSYSGANVLTF,TGTGCCAGCAGCCCCTCCTACTCTGGGGCCAACGTCCTGACTTTC
few,14,NA,TRBJ1-6,TRBV19,CASSTGSPNSPLHF,TGTGCCAGTAGCACAGGGAGTCCGAATTCACCCCTCCACTTT
NA,16,NA,TRBJ2-1,TRBV15,CATSRPGHPSYNEQFF,TGTGCCACCAGCAGACCCGGACACCCCTCCTACAATGAGCAGTTCTTC
few,14,NA,TRBJ1-2,TRBV14,CASSRLGGNYGYTF,TGTGCCAGCAGCCGACTGGGGGGTAACTATGGCTACACCTTC
NA,13,TRBD1,TRBJ2-5,TRBV5-4,CASSPGGWETQYF,TGTGCCAGCAGCCCAGGGGGCTGGGAGACCCAGTACTTC
NA,17,TRBD2,TRBJ2-3,TRBV2,CASSVGLAGGRTDTQYF,TGTGCCAGCAGTGTGGGGCTAGCGGGGGGGCGGACAGATACGCAGTATTTT
NA,14,TRBD1,TRBJ2-1,TRBV19,CASSGQVQSNEQFF,TGTGCCAGTAGTGGACAGGTTCAGTCAAATGAGCAGTTCTTC
NA,14,TRBD1,TRBJ1-3,TRBV30,CAWRTGRSGNTIYF,TGTGCCTGGAGGACAGGGCGCTCTGGAAACACCATATATTTT
NA,15,NA,TRBJ2-1,TRBV4-2,CASSQRRQTYNEQFF,TGTGCCAGCAGCCAACGTCGACAGACTTACAATGAGCAGTTCTTC
NA,14,NA,TRBJ2-7,TRBV6-5,CASSYTGHSYEQYF,TGTGCCAGCAGTTACACGGGACACTCCTACGAGCAGTACTTC
NA,14,NA,TRBJ1-5,TRBV19,CASTDRDSNQPQHF,TGTGCCAGCACGGACAGAGATAGCAATCAGCCCCAGCATTTT
NA,12,NA,TRBJ2-3,TRBV5-1,CASSPSLDTQYF,TGCGCCAGCAGCCCCTCGTTGGATACGCAGTATTTT
NA,12,NA,TRBJ1-5,TRBV30,CAWNRLNQPQHF,TGTGCCTGGAACCGGTTAAATCAGCCCCAGCATTTT
NA,15,TRBD2,TRBJ2-2,TRBV5-1,CASRARTSGTGELFF,TGCGCCAGCAGAGCGCGGACTAGCGGCACCGGGGAGCTGTTTTTT
NA,14,NA,TRBJ2-5,TRBV5-1,CASSLVTGRETQYF,TGCGCCAGCAGCTTGGTTACAGGCCGGGAGACCCAGTACTTC
once,15,NA,TRBJ2-7,TRBV5-1,CASGAGPPSMYEQYF,TGCGCCAGCGGGGCAGGGCCCCCCTCGATGTACGAGCAGTACTTC
NA,16,NA,TRBJ2-2,TRBV4-2,CASSQDPQYHTGELFF,TGTGCCAGCAGCCAAGATCCCCAGTACCACACCGGGGAGCTGTTTTTT
NA,17,TRBD1,TRBJ1-2,TRBV7-6,CASSLEGGQGGYYGYTF,TGTGCCAGCAGCTTAGAAGGGGGACAGGGGGGATACTATGGCTACACCTTC
NA,15,TRBD1,TRBJ1-5,TRBV10-3,CAISEGGESNQPQHF,TGTGCCATCAGTGAAGGGGGCGAGAGCAATCAGCCCCAGCATTTT